Following are 9 T cell receptor beta chains from one sample sequenced in a study of cytomegalovirus exposure and HLA in healthy donors. The table came from immunoSEQ multiplex PCR; TCRdb's copy has only in-frame clones and leaves some out. The table includes a few hundred thousand clones, 85% to 90% detected once. The sequenced sample consisted of PBMCs. Source of these receptors: a woman younger than 30 in good health and CMV-seronegative.

The rearrangement links TRBV27 to TRBJ2-7; 9 nucleotides match TRBD1. V lost 5 bases and J lost 3; bases outside the gene matches: 14. This CDR3 has 17 amino acids. In germline, CDR1 is MNHEY, CDR2 SMNVEV (reference sequence). Written as DNA, the CDR3 is TGTGCCAGCAGTCGGTTAACCTCGGGACAGGGAAGCTACGAGCAGTACTTC. Encoded protein: CASSRLTSGQGSYEQYF.

The V gene is TRBV20-1, the J gene TRBJ2-7; no clear D. The germline V gene has CDR1 DFQATT and CDR2 SNEGSKA (reference sequence). The CDR3 runs to 11 residues. Trimming stripped 6 bases from V and 7 bases from J, with 13 bases between. CDR3 sequence reads: CSASPMREQYF. The CDR3, as DNA: TGCAGTGCCTCACCGATGAGGGAGCAGTACTTC.

The rearrangement uses TRBV10-3 and TRBJ1-1; D is ambiguous. The V gene's germline CDR1 is ENHRY and CDR2 SYGVKD. V gave up 4 bases and J gave up 6 bases, with 6 bases separating them. The CDR3 consists of 11 residues. For the CDR3, the DNA is TGTGCCATCAGTGCGGGATCTGAAGCTTTCTTT. Translating gives CAISAGSEAFF.

The chain joins TRBV2 to TRBJ2-7, with 8 bases that match TRBD1. V was clipped by 6 bases and J by 0 bases; unmatched bases: 13. The CDR3 totals 17 residues. Per the germline V gene, CDR1 is SNHLY and CDR2 is FYNNEI. The CDR3 nucleotides read TGTGCCAGCAGAAGAATAGCGTCCGGGACAGGCTCCTACGAGCAGTACTTC. Translation gives CASRRIASGTGSYEQYF.

The chain couples TRBV6-5 to TRBJ1-1; tentatively, D is TRBD1 (6 bases). Germline CDR1 MNHEY, CDR2 SVGAGI. Trimming pared 6 bases from V and 1 base from J, leaving 12 bases between. The CDR3 totals 14 residues. In nucleotides, the CDR3 is TGTGCCAGCAGCCGACAGGAGCAGAACACTGAAGCTTTCTTT. It is translated as CASSRQEQNTEAFF.

V is TRBV6-5 and J is TRBJ1-5; possible D gene TRBD1, 6 bases. V shed 5 bases and J shed 5 bases, with 13 bases lying between them. The CDR3 runs to 14 residues. Germline-derived CDR1 and CDR2 are MNHEY and SVGAGI. The CDR3 sequence: CASSPRGAYQPQHF. CDR3 coding DNA: TGTGCCAGCAGTCCCCGGGGGGCTTATCAGCCCCAGCATTTT.

This clone was counted once. The V gene is TRBV5-1, the J gene TRBJ2-1; 11 nucleotides agree with TRBD2. The CDR3 sequence is 15 residues long. V trimming: 4 bases; J trimming: 8 bases; junction bases outside the gene matches: 8. Germline loops: CDR1 SGHRS, CDR2 YFSETQ. CDR3 amino acids: CASSTVAGGQDEQFF. Written as DNA, the CDR3 is TGCGCCAGCAGCACAGTAGCGGGGGGGCAGGATGAGCAGTTCTTC.

V and J are TRBV7-3 and TRBJ2-1; the match to TRBD2 covers 9 bases. The CDR3 totals 16 residues. With V trimmed by 5 bases and J by 4 bases, 9 bases remained unmatched. Germline CDR1 and CDR2: SGHTA and FQGTGA. CDR3 DNA: TGTGCCAGCAGCCCATTAGCGGGGGCCAATTACAATGAGCAGTTCTTC. Protein product: CASSPLAGANYNEQFF.

This chain links TRBV2 with TRBJ2-5, with D possibly TRBD2 on 6 matching bases. Germline V gene lookup returns CDR1 SNHLY and CDR2 FYNNEI. The CDR3 is 15 amino acids. The V and J ends lost 1 base and 2 bases respectively, with 11 bases between them. CDR3: CASSEVEGRQETQYF. In DNA, the CDR3 is TGTGCCAGCAGTGAAGTGGAGGGGAGGCAAGAGACCCAGTACTTC.